The 18 T cell receptor beta chains given below trace back to one sample, sequenced in a study of beta chain features in type 1 diabetes. The study, taken as a whole, reports: TCRB CDR3s from Type 1 diabetes patients were moderately but significantly shorter in all four CD4+ subsets.

Reverse transcription of all isolated RNA meant that expressed TCRB transcripts were sequenced. Only in-frame clones appear in the TCRdb table, and some are missing; sequencing was by immunoSEQ multiplex PCR. The sample holds a few hundred thousand clones, approximately 16% seen once. These receptors lack a known antigen. Sequencing input: naive CD4+ T cells from blood. All receptors derive from a man younger than 30 with type 1 diabetes.

This clone was observed a handful of times. The V and J genes are TRBV29-1 and TRBJ1-1; D is ambiguous. Germline lookup yields CDR1 SQVTM and CDR2 ANQGSEA. V was pared by 7 bases and J by 0 bases, with 12 bases between. The CDR3 has 13 amino acids. The CDR3 here is CSGGGRMNTEAFF. The CDR3 DNA reads as TGCAGCGGGGGAGGACGGATGAACACTGAAGCTTTCTTT.

The chain employs TRBV29-1 and TRBJ2-1; TRBD2 is a possible D gene (5 bases). The CDR3 sequence is 15 residues long. The V and J ends lost 6 bases and 3 bases respectively, with 18 bases between them. Germline V gives CDR1 SQVTM, CDR2 ANQGSEA. This chain's CDR3 is CSVRRRLGDYNEQFF. CDR3 coding DNA: TGCAGCGTCAGGAGGAGATTAGGCGACTACAATGAGCAGTTCTTC.

The chain employs TRBV25-1 and TRBJ1-2, with TRBD1 as a possible D gene (5 bases). The V gene's germline CDR1 is MGHDK and CDR2 SYGVNS. The CDR3 sequence is 13 residues long. V was trimmed by 3 bases and J by 3 bases, leaving 8 bases between them. CDR3 region: CASSDSRDYGYTF. As DNA, the CDR3 is TGTGCCAGCAGTGATTCCAGGGACTATGGCTACACCTTC.

The V and J genes are TRBV6-5 and TRBJ2-5, with D unclear. Trimming pared 5 bases from V and 2 bases from J, leaving 3 bases between. The CDR3 is 11 residues long. Germline CDR1 reads MNHEY; CDR2 reads SVGAGI. The CDR3 nucleotides read TGTGCCAGCAGTCTACAAGAGACCCAGTACTTC. It is translated as CASSLQETQYF.

In this sample, this clone turned up a few times. The gene calls are TRBV5-1 and TRBJ2-7; 8 bases map to TRBD1. V lost 4 bases to trimming and J lost 6 bases; unmatched junction nucleotides: 6. Germline lookup yields CDR1 SGHRS and CDR2 YFSETQ. This CDR3 is 13 amino acids long. In nucleotides, the CDR3 is TGCGCCAGCAGCCCGGGACAGGTTGGCGAGCAGTACTTC. As protein: CASSPGQVGEQYF.

V usage is TRBV9 and J usage is TRBJ2-2; D remains ambiguous. Trimming shortened V by 3 bases and J by 8 bases, and 8 bases separated the two germline ends. Germline CDR1 and CDR2: SGDLS and YYNGEE. This CDR3 has 12 residues. DNA for the CDR3: TGTGCCAGCAGCGCCCTAGGAGGGGAGCTGTTTTTT. It specifies CASSALGGELFF.

Only a few counts were recorded for this clone. This chain uses TRBV28 with TRBJ2-5; 8 bases line up with TRBD2. Germline CDR1 MDHEN, CDR2 SYDVKM. The CDR3 has 15 amino acids. V shed 4 bases, J shed 4 bases, and the junction held 8 bases outside the gene matches. The CDR3 loop is CASSSPSREGETQYF. CDR3 sequence (DNA): TGTGCCAGCAGTTCGCCCTCCCGGGAGGGAGAGACCCAGTACTTC.

The chain is built from TRBV7-2 and TRBJ2-1, with 11 bases aligning to TRBD2. Germline V gene lookup returns CDR1 SGHTA and CDR2 FQGNSA. V lost 5 bases and J lost 6; bases outside the gene matches: 9. The CDR3 is made up of 16 amino acids. This chain's CDR3 is CASSPRSGGAPNEQFF. The CDR3 region has the DNA TGTGCCAGCAGCCCCCGTAGCGGGGGGGCACCCAATGAGCAGTTCTTC. The complete variable domain, with remaining parts taken from reference TRBV7-2 and TRBJ2-1, reads GAGVSQSPSNKVTEKGKDVELRCDPISGHTALYWYRQSLGQGLEFLIYFQGNSAPDKSGLPSDRFSAERTGGSVSTLTIQRTQQEDSAVYLCASSPRSGGAPNEQFFGPGTRLTVL.

This clone was counted between two and nine times. The chain carries TRBV19 and TRBJ2-1; D ambiguous. The CDR3 is 13 residues long. Germline values: CDR1 LNHDA, CDR2 SQIVND (reference sequence). V dropped 5 bases and J dropped 6 bases, with 11 bases sitting between them. The CDR3 is CASSGLSVNEQFF. The CDR3 region has the DNA TGTGCCAGTAGTGGCTTAAGTGTCAATGAGCAGTTCTTC.

This clone showed up just a few times. The rearrangement links TRBV7-9 to TRBJ2-7; a weak D match, TRBD2 (5 bases). The CDR3 covers 12 residues. With 1 base removed from V and 9 bases from J, the gap between germline ends came to 10 bases. The germline gives CDR1 SEHNR, CDR2 FQNEAQ (reference sequence). Written as DNA, the CDR3 is TGTGCCAGCAGCTTAGAAGAGGGCGGGCAGTACTTC. Its translation is CASSLEEGGQYF.

This clone was seen a handful of times. The rearrangement links TRBV2 to TRBJ2-7, with TRBD2 matching over 7 bases. This CDR3 spans 15 amino acids. V shed 6 bases, J shed 12 bases, and the junction held 20 bases outside the gene matches. In germline, CDR1 is SNHLY, CDR2 FYNNEI. The CDR3 sequence: CASRRAGAISAYPYF. In DNA form, the CDR3 reads TGTGCCAGCAGACGGGCGGGAGCTATTAGTGCCTATCCGTACTTC.

In this sample, this clone turned up a few times. The chain links TRBV2 to TRBJ2-3; 9 bases align to TRBD1. Germline V gives CDR1 SNHLY, CDR2 FYNNEI. The CDR3 runs 13 residues. The junction had 3 bases not matched to a gene; V was cut back by 9 bases and J by 2 bases. The DNA of the CDR3 is TGTGCCAGTTACAGGGGGCTCACAGATACGCAGTATTTT. Protein: CASYRGLTDTQYF.

The chain uses TRBV18 and TRBJ1-2; maybe TRBD1 (5 bases). The CDR3 has 14 amino acids. CDR1 and CDR2 from the germline V gene are KGHSH and LQKENI. The germline V and J ends were trimmed by 3 bases and 2 bases, with 10 bases remaining between them. The CDR3 loop is CASSPTDSNYGYTF. The CDR3 region has the DNA TGTGCCAGCTCACCGACAGATTCAAACTATGGCTACACCTTC. The variable domain in full, with the rest retrieved from reference TRBV18 and TRBJ1-2, is NAGVMQNPRHLVRRRGQEARLRCSPMKGHSHVYWYRQLPEEGLKFMVYLQKENIIDESGMPKERFSAEFPKEGPSILRIQQVVRGDSAAYFCASSPTDSNYGYTFGSGTRLTVV.

J is TRBJ1-4 and V is TRBV30; D call uncertain. CDR1 GTSNPN and CDR2 SVGIG come from the germline V gene (reference sequence). Between the trimmed V and J ends, which lost 3 bases and 15 bases, there was a span of 26 bases. There are 15 residues in the CDR3. The CDR3 bases are TGTGCCTGGAGGGATTGGACCGTGGGAGCTGGTTTGTTGTTTTTT. Translation gives CAWRDWTVGAGLLFF.

This clone was seen more than once but under ten times. J is TRBJ2-7 and V is TRBV21-1; the table assigns TRBD2, which was not confirmed against the DNA. TRBV21-1 is a listed pseudogene. The CDR3 covers 14 residues. CDR3 nucleotides: TGTGCCAGCAGCCGGCCGGGTAAGGTCTACGAGCAGTACTTC. It is translated as CASSRPGKVYEQYF.

The chain uses TRBV28 and TRBJ1-5; TRBD1 matches at 7 bases. V lost 5 bases to trimming and J lost 1 base; unmatched junction nucleotides: 2. CDR1 is MDHEN and CDR2 is SYDVKM in the germline V gene. The CDR3 length is 14 residues. The CDR3 coding sequence is TGTGCCAGCAGTCAGGGGGAAAGCAATCAGCCCCAGCATTTT. Its translation is CASSQGESNQPQHF.

This clone was seen a handful of times. V and J are TRBV15 and TRBJ1-4, with 7 bases aligning to TRBD1. CDR1 and CDR2 (germline): LNHNV, YYDKDF (reference sequence). The trim removed 5 bases at V and 0 bases at J, leaving 6 bases unmatched. This CDR3 comprises 16 residues. CDR3 nucleotides: TGTGCCACCAGCGCCGGGGACAGTGCAACTAATGAAAAACTGTTTTTT. It specifies CATSAGDSATNEKLFF.

V gene TRBV7-8 combines with J gene TRBJ2-7; 8 bases line up with TRBD1. The length of the CDR3 is 15 residues. After removal of 1 base from V and 0 bases from J, the junction contained 2 bases not matched to a gene. Germline V gene lookup returns CDR1 SGHVS and CDR2 FQNEAQ. The CDR3 spells CASSLGTGSSYEQYF. CDR3 DNA: TGTGCCAGCAGCTTAGGGACAGGGAGCTCCTACGAGCAGTACTTC.